This TCR beta chain was recovered during a study of T cell responses to AZD1222 COVID-19 vaccine. Study findings and constraints: Spike-specific TCR breadth rose after two AZD1222 doses, and depth rose as well. At 160-218 and 743-854, vaccine-associated CD4 TCRs were dominant, and they spanned spike. Of the AZD1222 recipients, only five to seven were seropositive at baseline. Repertoire samples came only from after the peak T cell response.

Notes on this clone: Its specificity is not known.

TCRdb keeps only in-frame clones here, not all; method: immunoSEQ multiplex PCR. The data hold about 83,000 clones, with around nine tenths observed a single time. V was pared by 0 bases and J by 2 bases, with 5 bases between. From germline, CDR1 is SGHNT and CDR2 YYREEE (reference sequence). The CDR3 contains 14 residues. The clonotype originates from an adult in good health. This chain links TRBV5-4 with TRBJ1-4, with D unclear. The sequencing here drew on peripheral blood, taken on day 0 of MenACWY control vaccination. CDR3 DNA: TGTGCCAGCAGCTTGGTACCGACTAATGAAAAACTGTTTTTT. It encodes CASSLVPTNEKLFF.